This is a list of T cell receptor beta chains from one sample in a study of blood T cell repertoires in COVID-19. This table comes from immunoSEQ multiplex PCR, and its TCRdb copy is limited to in-frame clones, with some not included. The sample has about 260,000 clones, about nine tenths seen once. The sequencing input was peripheral blood. The source of these receptors is a woman aged 35 to 49 who had recovered from COVID-19. Each CDR3 is given with its conserved first and last residue. A D gene is named only where the DNA matches it firmly. Rows give clone size only sometimes, using once, few, many, or a class for an expanded clone.

j_call: TRBJ1-2; d_call: NA; clone_size: NA; v_call: TRBV2; cdr3_nt: TGTGCCAGCAGTGAAGCGGGCGGCTACACCTTC; cdr3_aa: CASSEAGGYTF
j_call: TRBJ2-1; d_call: TRBD1; clone_size: NA; v_call: TRBV29-1; cdr3_nt: TGCAGCGTTACCCTATCAACAGGGGTTAACGGTGAGCAGTTCTTC; cdr3_aa: CSVTLSTGVNGEQFF
j_call: TRBJ2-5; d_call: TRBD1; clone_size: NA; v_call: TRBV5-1; cdr3_nt: TGCGCCAGCAGCGTCCTACAGGGGGACCAAGAGACCCAGTACTTC; cdr3_aa: CASSVLQGDQETQYF
j_call: TRBJ1-1; d_call: NA; clone_size: NA; v_call: TRBV28; cdr3_nt: TGTGCCAGCAGTTCTAGGGGGATGGGAGGGGGCACTGAAGCTTTCTTT; cdr3_aa: CASSSRGMGGGTEAFF
j_call: TRBJ1-1; d_call: NA; clone_size: NA; v_call: TRBV5-1; cdr3_nt: TGCGCCAGCAGCTTGACAGGCGGAAACACTGAAGCTTTCTTT; cdr3_aa: CASSLTGGNTEAFF
j_call: TRBJ1-3; d_call: NA; clone_size: once; v_call: TRBV6-6; cdr3_nt: TGTGCCAGCACCCTATCGGGGGACCGAGGCGACACCATATATTTT; cdr3_aa: CASTLSGDRGDTIYF
j_call: TRBJ2-1; d_call: NA; clone_size: NA; v_call: TRBV13; cdr3_nt: TGTGCCAGCAGCCTCAGGGTGTACAATGAGCAGTTCTTC; cdr3_aa: CASSLRVYNEQFF
j_call: TRBJ2-2; d_call: TRBD1; clone_size: once; v_call: TRBV4-3; cdr3_nt: TGCGCCAGCAGCCAAGATGGGGTCGGGACAGAGAACACCGGGGAGCTGTTTTTT; cdr3_aa: CASSQDGVGTENTGELFF
j_call: TRBJ2-7; d_call: TRBD1; clone_size: NA; v_call: TRBV6-5; cdr3_nt: TGTGCCAGCAGTCGACCCCGGACAGGGGGTGGCGAGCAGTACTTC; cdr3_aa: CASSRPRTGGGEQYF
j_call: TRBJ2-7; d_call: TRBD1; clone_size: NA; v_call: TRBV6-6; cdr3_nt: TGTGCCAGCAGAAGGGTTGGGACAGGGGTTTCCTACGAGCAGTACTTC; cdr3_aa: CASRRVGTGVSYEQYF
j_call: TRBJ1-5; d_call: NA; clone_size: NA; v_call: TRBV21-1; cdr3_nt: TGTGCCAGCAGCAAAGTGCCACCGCGTGAACAGCCCCAGCATTTT; cdr3_aa: CASSKVPPREQPQHF
j_call: TRBJ1-5; d_call: NA; clone_size: NA; v_call: TRBV30; cdr3_nt: TGTGCCTGGAGTGTACCTACGGTAATTCAGCCCCAGCATTTT; cdr3_aa: CAWSVPTVIQPQHF
j_call: TRBJ1-5; d_call: TRBD1; clone_size: NA; v_call: TRBV5-1; cdr3_nt: TGCGCCAGCAGCCCGGGGACAGGGGGCGCCTTCAATCAGCCCCAGCATTTT; cdr3_aa: CASSPGTGGAFNQPQHF
j_call: TRBJ1-3; d_call: NA; clone_size: NA; v_call: TRBV5-1; cdr3_nt: TGCGCCAGCAGCGGCAGGTCAGGTGGAAACACCATATATTTT; cdr3_aa: CASSGRSGGNTIYF
j_call: TRBJ2-3; d_call: NA; clone_size: NA; v_call: TRBV18; cdr3_nt: TGTGCCAGCTCACCGTCCGTGACTAGCACAGATACGCAGTATTTT; cdr3_aa: CASSPSVTSTDTQYF
j_call: TRBJ2-7; d_call: NA; clone_size: once; v_call: TRBV28; cdr3_nt: TGTGCCAGCCGGGGACTCCGGAGGTACGAGCAGTACTTC; cdr3_aa: CASRGLRRYEQYF
j_call: TRBJ2-3; d_call: TRBD2; clone_size: NA; v_call: TRBV11-2; cdr3_nt: TGTGCCAGCAGCCCAAGGGGGACTAGCGGGGCCGCAGGTACGCAGTATTTT; cdr3_aa: CASSPRGTSGAAGTQYF
j_call: TRBJ1-4; d_call: NA; clone_size: once; v_call: TRBV6-2/TRBV6-3; cdr3_nt: TGTGCCAGCAGTTTTATGACACAAGCAACTAATGAAAAACTGTTTTTT; cdr3_aa: CASSFMTQATNEKLFF
j_call: TRBJ1-1; d_call: TRBD1; clone_size: NA; v_call: TRBV10-2; cdr3_nt: TGCGCCAGCAGGGACAGGGCGGACACTGAAGCTTTCTTT; cdr3_aa: CASRDRADTEAFF
j_call: TRBJ2-3; d_call: NA; clone_size: NA; v_call: TRBV5-1; cdr3_nt: TGCGCCAGCAGCTTGGACTCATGGGATACGCAGTATTTT; cdr3_aa: CASSLDSWDTQYF
j_call: TRBJ1-6; d_call: NA; clone_size: NA; v_call: TRBV5-1; cdr3_nt: TGCGCCAGCAGCCCCCTCCCTGGGGCTGGTAATTCACCCCTCCACTTT; cdr3_aa: CASSPLPGAGNSPLHF
j_call: TRBJ1-2; d_call: NA; clone_size: few; v_call: TRBV2; cdr3_nt: TGTGCCAGCACCATGACCCCTGCGGGGTATGGCTACACCTTC; cdr3_aa: CASTMTPAGYGYTF
j_call: TRBJ1-2; d_call: NA; clone_size: NA; v_call: TRBV4-1; cdr3_nt: TGCGCCAGCAGCCGGCACCGCAGGGGCGATGATGGCTACACCTTC; cdr3_aa: CASSRHRRGDDGYTF
j_call: TRBJ2-2; d_call: TRBD2; clone_size: NA; v_call: TRBV7-8; cdr3_nt: TGTGCCAGCAGCTTAGCATGGCGGGGGGGGACCGGGGAGCTGTTTTTT; cdr3_aa: CASSLAWRGGTGELFF
j_call: TRBJ1-2; d_call: TRBD1; clone_size: once; v_call: TRBV11-2; cdr3_nt: TGTGCCAGCAGCTTAGGGGCAGGGGGAGGCTATGGCTACACCTTC; cdr3_aa: CASSLGAGGGYGYTF
j_call: TRBJ2-7; d_call: NA; clone_size: NA; v_call: TRBV6-6; cdr3_nt: TGTGCCAGCAGTTACCCAGGGGCCCGCCACGAGCAGTACTTC; cdr3_aa: CASSYPGARHEQYF
j_call: TRBJ1-2; d_call: NA; clone_size: NA; v_call: TRBV19; cdr3_nt: TGTGCCAGTAGGGACGGGGGGCGCTTTGGCTACACCTTC; cdr3_aa: CASRDGGRFGYTF
j_call: TRBJ1-5; d_call: NA; clone_size: NA; v_call: TRBV9; cdr3_nt: TGTGCCAGCAGCGCAGACCCAGGGGGCAATCAGCCCCAGCATTTT; cdr3_aa: CASSADPGGNQPQHF
j_call: TRBJ1-6; d_call: TRBD1; clone_size: NA; v_call: TRBV2; cdr3_nt: TGTGCCAGCAGTGTTAGGGTGGGACAGGGAGCTTCACCCCTCCACTTT; cdr3_aa: CASSVRVGQGASPLHF
j_call: TRBJ2-6; d_call: NA; clone_size: NA; v_call: TRBV18; cdr3_nt: TGTGCCAGCTCACAGTCGGGATCTGGGGCCAACGTCCTGACTTTC; cdr3_aa: CASSQSGSGANVLTF
j_call: TRBJ1-2; d_call: TRBD1; clone_size: NA; v_call: TRBV5-8; cdr3_nt: TGTGCCAGCAGCTTGGCAGGGGGAGTCTATGGCTACACCTTC; cdr3_aa: CASSLAGGVYGYTF
j_call: TRBJ2-7; d_call: TRBD1; clone_size: few; v_call: TRBV7-6; cdr3_nt: TGTGCCAGCAGCCGAGGGACAGGGGGTCTCAACGAGCAGTACTTC; cdr3_aa: CASSRGTGGLNEQYF
j_call: TRBJ1-2; d_call: TRBD1; clone_size: few; v_call: TRBV18; cdr3_nt: TGTGCCAGCCTCGCCCAGGGGGGATCGAGCCGCTATGGCTACACCTTC; cdr3_aa: CASLAQGGSSRYGYTF
j_call: TRBJ2-1; d_call: TRBD2; clone_size: NA; v_call: TRBV30; cdr3_nt: TGTGCCTTTCTTAGCGGGGGGCTGGGGGAGCAGTTCTTC; cdr3_aa: CAFLSGGLGEQFF
j_call: TRBJ2-3; d_call: TRBD1; clone_size: once; v_call: TRBV19; cdr3_nt: TGTGCCAGTAGTATAGGGGGACAGGTGATCACAGATACGCAGTATTTT; cdr3_aa: CASSIGGQVITDTQYF
j_call: TRBJ1-3; d_call: TRBD1; clone_size: NA; v_call: TRBV4-3; cdr3_nt: TGCGCCAGCAGCCAAACCGGACAGGGTGGAAACACCATATATTTT; cdr3_aa: CASSQTGQGGNTIYF
j_call: TRBJ1-1; d_call: NA; clone_size: NA; v_call: TRBV6-6; cdr3_nt: TGTGCCAGCAGTCCCGGACCGTACCGGGGGGGGGACACTGAAGCTTTCTTT; cdr3_aa: CASSPGPYRGGDTEAFF
j_call: TRBJ2-3; d_call: NA; clone_size: NA; v_call: TRBV11-2; cdr3_nt: TGTGCCAGCAGCGAAAGAGGACAGCCTCTCACAGATACGCAGTATTTT; cdr3_aa: CASSERGQPLTDTQYF
j_call: TRBJ1-1; d_call: NA; clone_size: once; v_call: TRBV24-1; cdr3_nt: TGTGCCACCAGTGATCCCACGGGTACATTCTTT; cdr3_aa: CATSDPTGTFF
j_call: TRBJ2-7; d_call: TRBD1; clone_size: few; v_call: TRBV19; cdr3_nt: TGTGCCAGTAGTACTTGGCGGGGACAGGGCCCCTACGAGCAGTACTTC; cdr3_aa: CASSTWRGQGPYEQYF
j_call: TRBJ2-2; d_call: NA; clone_size: few; v_call: TRBV12-5; cdr3_nt: TGTGCTAGTGGTTTGGTACCCGAGACGAACACCGGGGAGCTGTTTTTT; cdr3_aa: CASGLVPETNTGELFF
j_call: TRBJ1-2; d_call: TRBD1; clone_size: NA; v_call: TRBV4-3; cdr3_nt: TGCGCCAGCAGCCAAGACGTCACGACAGGGCACTATGGCTACACCTTC; cdr3_aa: CASSQDVTTGHYGYTF
j_call: TRBJ2-2; d_call: TRBD1; clone_size: NA; v_call: TRBV18; cdr3_nt: TGTGCCAGCTCACCTACAGGAGACAGGGGGCGTGGCGGGGAGCTGTTTTTT; cdr3_aa: CASSPTGDRGRGGELFF
j_call: TRBJ1-1; d_call: NA; clone_size: NA; v_call: TRBV2; cdr3_nt: TGTGCCAGCAGTCTCGAGGGCAGGACTGAAGCTTTCTTT; cdr3_aa: CASSLEGRTEAFF
j_call: TRBJ2-1; d_call: TRBD2; clone_size: NA; v_call: TRBV10-2; cdr3_nt: TGCGCCAGCAGAGAAGCGGGGGGGCGAAATGAGCAGTTCTTC; cdr3_aa: CASREAGGRNEQFF
j_call: TRBJ2-1; d_call: TRBD1; clone_size: NA; v_call: TRBV6-5; cdr3_nt: TGTGCCAGCAGGACAGGGAGCTCCTACAATGAGCAGTTCTTC; cdr3_aa: CASRTGSSYNEQFF
j_call: TRBJ2-3; d_call: NA; clone_size: few; v_call: TRBV18; cdr3_nt: TGTGCCAGCTCACCTCTTAGCACAGATACGCAGTATTTT; cdr3_aa: CASSPLSTDTQYF
j_call: TRBJ1-2; d_call: NA; clone_size: few; v_call: TRBV30; cdr3_nt: TGTGCCTGGAACCATCCCGAAATGGGCGACTATGGCTACACCTTC; cdr3_aa: CAWNHPEMGDYGYTF
j_call: TRBJ2-1; d_call: TRBD1; clone_size: NA; v_call: TRBV9; cdr3_nt: TGTGCCAGCAGCCCCGGGACAGGGTCAAGCTCCTACAATGAGCAGTTCTTC; cdr3_aa: CASSPGTGSSSYNEQFF
j_call: TRBJ1-2; d_call: NA; clone_size: NA; v_call: TRBV30; cdr3_nt: TGTGCCTGGGCCCACCCCGGGGGGCTAGGTGGCTACACCTTC; cdr3_aa: CAWAHPGGLGGYTF
j_call: TRBJ2-7; d_call: TRBD2; clone_size: NA; v_call: TRBV4-1; cdr3_nt: TGCGCCAGCAGCCAGACAAGGACTAGCGGGCTTTACTACGAGCAGTACTTC; cdr3_aa: CASSQTRTSGLYYEQYF
j_call: TRBJ2-3; d_call: TRBD2; clone_size: NA; v_call: TRBV7-7; cdr3_nt: TGTGCCAGCAGCCAGCCGGGGTATTGGACTAGCGGGGAGGTAGATACGCAGTATTTT; cdr3_aa: CASSQPGYWTSGEVDTQYF
j_call: TRBJ2-1; d_call: TRBD2; clone_size: NA; v_call: TRBV12-3/TRBV12-4; cdr3_nt: TGTGCCAGCAGTTCCAGCGGGGGGGAGTTCTTC; cdr3_aa: CASSSSGGEFF
j_call: TRBJ1-1; d_call: NA; clone_size: NA; v_call: TRBV4-1; cdr3_nt: TGCGCCAGCAGCCAAGAGCGGGGGTACACTGAAGCTTTCTTT; cdr3_aa: CASSQERGYTEAFF